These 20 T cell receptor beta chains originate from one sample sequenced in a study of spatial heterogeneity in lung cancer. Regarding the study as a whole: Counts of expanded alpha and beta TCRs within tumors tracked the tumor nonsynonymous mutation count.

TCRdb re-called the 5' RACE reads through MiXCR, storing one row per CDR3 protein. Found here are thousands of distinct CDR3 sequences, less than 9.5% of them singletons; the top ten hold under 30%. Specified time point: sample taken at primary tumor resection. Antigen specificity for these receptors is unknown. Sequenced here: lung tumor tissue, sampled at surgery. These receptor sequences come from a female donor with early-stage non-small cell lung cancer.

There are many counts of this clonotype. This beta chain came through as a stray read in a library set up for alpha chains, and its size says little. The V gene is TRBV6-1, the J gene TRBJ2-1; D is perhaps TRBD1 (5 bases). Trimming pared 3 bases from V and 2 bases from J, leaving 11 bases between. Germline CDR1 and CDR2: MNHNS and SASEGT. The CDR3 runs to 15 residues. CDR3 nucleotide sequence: TGTGCCAGCAGTGAGGAGAAGGGGCCCTACAATGAGCAGTTCTTC. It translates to CASSEEKGPYNEQFF.

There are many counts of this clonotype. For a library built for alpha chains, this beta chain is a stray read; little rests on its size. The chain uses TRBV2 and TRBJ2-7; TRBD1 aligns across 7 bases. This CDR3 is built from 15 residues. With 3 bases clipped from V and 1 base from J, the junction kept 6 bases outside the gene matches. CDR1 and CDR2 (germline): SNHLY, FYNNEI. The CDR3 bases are TGTGCCAGCAGTGATTTAGGGGGCGTATCCTACGAGCAGTACTTC. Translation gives CASSDLGGVSYEQYF.

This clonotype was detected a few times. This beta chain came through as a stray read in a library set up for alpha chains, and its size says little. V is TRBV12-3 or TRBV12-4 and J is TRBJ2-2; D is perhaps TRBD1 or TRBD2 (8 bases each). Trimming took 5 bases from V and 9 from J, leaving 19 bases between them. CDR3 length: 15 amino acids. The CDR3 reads CASSDLAGQARELFF. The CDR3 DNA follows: TGTGCCAGCAGTGATTTAGCGGGACAGGCCCGGGAGCTGTTTTTT.

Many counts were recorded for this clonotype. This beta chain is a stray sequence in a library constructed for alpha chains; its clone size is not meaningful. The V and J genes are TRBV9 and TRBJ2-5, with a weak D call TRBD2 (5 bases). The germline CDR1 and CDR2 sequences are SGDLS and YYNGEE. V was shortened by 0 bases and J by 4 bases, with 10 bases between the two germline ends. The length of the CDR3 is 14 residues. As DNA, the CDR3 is TGTGCCAGCAGCGTAGCGGGGTACGGAGAGACCCAGTACTTC. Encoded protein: CASSVAGYGETQYF.

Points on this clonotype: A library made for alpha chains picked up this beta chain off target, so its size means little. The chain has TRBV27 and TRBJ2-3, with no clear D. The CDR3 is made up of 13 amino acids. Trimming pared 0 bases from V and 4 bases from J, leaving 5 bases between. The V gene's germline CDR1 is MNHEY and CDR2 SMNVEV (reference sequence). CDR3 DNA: TGTGCCAGCAGTTTATCCCGCCCAGATACGCAGTATTTT. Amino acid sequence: CASSLSRPDTQYF.

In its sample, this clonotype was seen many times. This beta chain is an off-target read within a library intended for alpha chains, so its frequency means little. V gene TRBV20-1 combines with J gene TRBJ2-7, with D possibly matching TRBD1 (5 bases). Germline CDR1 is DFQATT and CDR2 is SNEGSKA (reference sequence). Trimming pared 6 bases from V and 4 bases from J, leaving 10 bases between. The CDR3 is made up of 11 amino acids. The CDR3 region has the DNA TGCAGTGCCAGGGTTACATACGAGCAGTACTTC. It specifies CSARVTYEQYF.

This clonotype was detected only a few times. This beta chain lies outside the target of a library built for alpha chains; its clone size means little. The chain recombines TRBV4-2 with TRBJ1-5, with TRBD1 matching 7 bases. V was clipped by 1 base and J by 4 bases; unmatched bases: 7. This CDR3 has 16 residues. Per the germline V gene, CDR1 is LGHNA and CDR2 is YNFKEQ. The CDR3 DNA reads TGTGCCAGCAGCCAAGGATTACAGGGGCCTAATCAGCCCCAGCATTTT. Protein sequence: CASSQGLQGPNQPQHF.

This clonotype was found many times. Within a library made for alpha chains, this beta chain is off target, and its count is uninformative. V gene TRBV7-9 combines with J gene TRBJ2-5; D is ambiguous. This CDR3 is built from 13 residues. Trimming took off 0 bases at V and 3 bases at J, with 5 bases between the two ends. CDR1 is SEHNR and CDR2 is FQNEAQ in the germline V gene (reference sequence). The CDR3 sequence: CASSLAPEETQYF. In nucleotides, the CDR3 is TGTGCCAGCAGCTTAGCCCCAGAAGAGACCCAGTACTTC.

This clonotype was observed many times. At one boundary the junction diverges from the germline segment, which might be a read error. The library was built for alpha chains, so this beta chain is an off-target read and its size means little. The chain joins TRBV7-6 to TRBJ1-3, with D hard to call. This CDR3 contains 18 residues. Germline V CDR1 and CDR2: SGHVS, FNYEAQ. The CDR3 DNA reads TGTGTCAGCAGCTTAGCTCCCGGTTCCGGGAGCTCTGGAAACACCATATATTTT. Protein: CVSSLAPGSGSSGNTIYF.

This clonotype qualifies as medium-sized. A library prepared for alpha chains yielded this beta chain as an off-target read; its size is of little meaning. The CDR3 DNA sequence: TGTGCCAGCTCACCATTAACAGGGGGCGTAAGTCCAGATACGCAGTATTTT. It translates to CASSPLTGGVSPDTQYF. V is TRBV18 and J is TRBJ2-3; TRBD1 agrees at 9 bases. This CDR3 spans 17 amino acids. Trimming cost V 2 bases and J 4 bases; bases outside gene matches: 10. The germline V gene encodes CDR1 KGHSH and CDR2 LQKENI.

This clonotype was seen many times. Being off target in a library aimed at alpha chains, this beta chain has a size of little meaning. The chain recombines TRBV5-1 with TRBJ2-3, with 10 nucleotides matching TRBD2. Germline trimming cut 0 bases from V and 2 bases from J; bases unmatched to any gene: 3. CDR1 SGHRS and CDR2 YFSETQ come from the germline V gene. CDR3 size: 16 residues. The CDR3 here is CASSLGSGRPTDTQYF. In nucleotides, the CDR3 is TGCGCCAGCAGCTTGGGTAGCGGGAGGCCCACAGATACGCAGTATTTT.

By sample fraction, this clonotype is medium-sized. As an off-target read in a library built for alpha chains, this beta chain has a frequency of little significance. In DNA, the CDR3 is TGTGCCAGCAGTTGGGGGACTAGCGGGAGATTGGAGCAGTTCTTC. Its translation is CASSWGTSGRLEQFF. V gene TRBV12-3 or TRBV12-4 combines with J gene TRBJ2-1, with 14 bases matching TRBD2. This CDR3 is 15 amino acids long. V gave up 4 bases and J gave up 10 bases; unmatched junction bases: 6.

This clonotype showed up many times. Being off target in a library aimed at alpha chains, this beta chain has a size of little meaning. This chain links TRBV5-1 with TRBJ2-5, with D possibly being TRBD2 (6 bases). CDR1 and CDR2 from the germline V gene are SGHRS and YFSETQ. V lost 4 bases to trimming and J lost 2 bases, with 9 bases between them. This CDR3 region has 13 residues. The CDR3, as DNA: TGCGCCAGCAGCCCGGCGGGACAAGAGACCCAGTACTTC. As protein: CASSPAGQETQYF.

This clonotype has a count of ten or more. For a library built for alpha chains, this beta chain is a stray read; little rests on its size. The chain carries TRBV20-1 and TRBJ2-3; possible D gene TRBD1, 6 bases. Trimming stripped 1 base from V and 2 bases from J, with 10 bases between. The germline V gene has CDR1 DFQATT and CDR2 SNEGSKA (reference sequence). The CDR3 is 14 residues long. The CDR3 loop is CSARGQGNTDTQYF. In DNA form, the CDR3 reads TGCAGTGCTAGAGGGCAGGGGAACACAGATACGCAGTATTTT.

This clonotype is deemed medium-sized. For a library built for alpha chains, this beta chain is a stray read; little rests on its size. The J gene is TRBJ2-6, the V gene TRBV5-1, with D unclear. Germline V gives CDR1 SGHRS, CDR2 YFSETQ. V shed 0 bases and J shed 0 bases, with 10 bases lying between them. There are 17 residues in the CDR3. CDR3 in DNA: TGCGCCAGCAGCTTGGTAGGAGCGAACTCTGGGGCCAACGTCCTGACTTTC. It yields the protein CASSLVGANSGANVLTF.

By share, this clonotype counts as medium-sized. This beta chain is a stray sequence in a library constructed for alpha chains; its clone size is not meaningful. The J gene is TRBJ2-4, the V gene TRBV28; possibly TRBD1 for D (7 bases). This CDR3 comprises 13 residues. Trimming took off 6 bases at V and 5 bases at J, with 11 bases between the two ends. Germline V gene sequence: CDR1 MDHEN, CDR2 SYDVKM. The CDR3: CASSQGGENIQYF. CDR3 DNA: TGTGCCAGCAGCCAGGGGGGAGAAAACATTCAGTACTTC.

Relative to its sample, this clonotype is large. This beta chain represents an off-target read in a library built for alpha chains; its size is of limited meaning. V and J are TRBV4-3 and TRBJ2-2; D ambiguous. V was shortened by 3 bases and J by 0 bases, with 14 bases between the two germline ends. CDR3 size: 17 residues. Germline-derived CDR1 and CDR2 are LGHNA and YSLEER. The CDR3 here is CASSHLYKKTNTGELFF. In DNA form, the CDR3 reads TGCGCCAGCAGCCACCTCTACAAGAAGACGAACACCGGGGAGCTGTTTTTT.

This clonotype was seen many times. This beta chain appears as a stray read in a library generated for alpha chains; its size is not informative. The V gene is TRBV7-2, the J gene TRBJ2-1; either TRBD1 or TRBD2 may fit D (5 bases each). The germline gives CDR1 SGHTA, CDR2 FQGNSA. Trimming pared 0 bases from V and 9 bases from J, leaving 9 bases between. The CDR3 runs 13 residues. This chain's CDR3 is CASSLAIGGEQFF. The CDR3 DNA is TGTGCCAGCAGCTTAGCAATTGGGGGTGAGCAGTTCTTC.

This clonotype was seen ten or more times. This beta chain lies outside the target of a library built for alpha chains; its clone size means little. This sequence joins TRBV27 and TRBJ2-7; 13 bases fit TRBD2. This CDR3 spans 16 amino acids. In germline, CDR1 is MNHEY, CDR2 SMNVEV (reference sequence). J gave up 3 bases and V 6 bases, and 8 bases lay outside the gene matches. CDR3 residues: CASSLGTSGARYEQYF. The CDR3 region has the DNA TGTGCCAGCAGCTTAGGGACTAGCGGGGCCCGCTACGAGCAGTACTTC.

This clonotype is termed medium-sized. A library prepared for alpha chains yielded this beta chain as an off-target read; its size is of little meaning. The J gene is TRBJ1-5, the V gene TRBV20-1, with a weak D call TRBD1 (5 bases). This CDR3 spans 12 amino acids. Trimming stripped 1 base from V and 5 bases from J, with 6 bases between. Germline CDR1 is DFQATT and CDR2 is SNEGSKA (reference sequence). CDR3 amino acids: CSARVGDQPQHF. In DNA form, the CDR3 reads TGCAGTGCTAGAGTAGGGGATCAGCCCCAGCATTTT.